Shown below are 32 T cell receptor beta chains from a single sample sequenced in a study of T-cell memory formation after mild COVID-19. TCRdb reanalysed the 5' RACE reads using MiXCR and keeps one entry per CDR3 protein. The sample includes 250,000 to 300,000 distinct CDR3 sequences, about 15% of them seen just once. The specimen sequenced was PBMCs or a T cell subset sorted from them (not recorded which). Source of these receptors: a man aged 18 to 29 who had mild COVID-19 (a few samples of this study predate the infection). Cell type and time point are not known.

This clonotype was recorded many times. The CDR3 here is CASSLGGQGSYNEQFF. For the CDR3, the DNA is TGTGCCAGCAGCTTGGGAGGGCAGGGCTCCTACAATGAGCAGTTCTTC. The chain is built from TRBV5-6 and TRBJ2-1, with D perhaps given as TRBD1 or TRBD2 (5 bases each). From germline, CDR1 is SGHDT and CDR2 YYEEEE. V was cut by 0 bases and J by 0 bases, with 10 bases left in between. The CDR3 length is 16 residues.

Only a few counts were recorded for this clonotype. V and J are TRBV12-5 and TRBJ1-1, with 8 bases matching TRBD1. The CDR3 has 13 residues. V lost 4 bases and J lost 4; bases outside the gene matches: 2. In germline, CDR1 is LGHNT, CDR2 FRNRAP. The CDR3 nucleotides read TGTGCTAGTGGTTACAGGGGGGGCACTGAAGCTTTCTTT. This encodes CASGYRGGTEAFF.

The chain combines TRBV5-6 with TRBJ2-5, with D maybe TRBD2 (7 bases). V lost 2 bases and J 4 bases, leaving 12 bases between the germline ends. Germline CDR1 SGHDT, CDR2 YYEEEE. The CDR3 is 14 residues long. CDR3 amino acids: CASSLGGAPETQYF. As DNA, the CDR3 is TGTGCCAGCAGCTTAGGGGGGGCCCCAGAGACCCAGTACTTC.

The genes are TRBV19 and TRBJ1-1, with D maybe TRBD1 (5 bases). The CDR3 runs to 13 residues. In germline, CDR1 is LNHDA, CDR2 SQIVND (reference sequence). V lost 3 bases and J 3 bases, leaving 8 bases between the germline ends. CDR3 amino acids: CASSIGADTEAFF. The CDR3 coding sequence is TGTGCCAGTAGTATTGGGGCAGACACTGAAGCTTTCTTT.

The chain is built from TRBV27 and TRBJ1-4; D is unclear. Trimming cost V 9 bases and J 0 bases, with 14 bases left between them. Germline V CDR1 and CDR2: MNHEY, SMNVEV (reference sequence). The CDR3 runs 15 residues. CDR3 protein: CASRRDTTTNEKLFF. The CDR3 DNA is TGTGCCAGTCGAAGAGACACTACAACTAATGAAAAACTGTTTTTT. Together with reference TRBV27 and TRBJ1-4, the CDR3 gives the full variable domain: EAQVTQNPRYLITVTGKKLTVTCSQNMNHEYMSWYRQDPGLGLRQIYYSMNVEVTDKGDVPEGYKVSRKEKRNFPLILESPSPNQTSLYFCASRRDTTTNEKLFFGSGTQLSVL.

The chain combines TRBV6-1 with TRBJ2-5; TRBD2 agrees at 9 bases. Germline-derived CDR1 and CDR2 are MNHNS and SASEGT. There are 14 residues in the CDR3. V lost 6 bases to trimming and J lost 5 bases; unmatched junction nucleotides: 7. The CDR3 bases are TGTGCCAGCAGAGAGCTAGCGGGGTTGGAGACCCAGTACTTC. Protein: CASRELAGLETQYF.

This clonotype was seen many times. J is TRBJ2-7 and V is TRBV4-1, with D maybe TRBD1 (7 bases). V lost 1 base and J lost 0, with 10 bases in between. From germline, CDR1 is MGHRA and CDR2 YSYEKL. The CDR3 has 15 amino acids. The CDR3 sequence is CASSQGRDSSYEQYV. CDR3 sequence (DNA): TGCGCCAGCAGCCAAGGGCGGGACAGCTCCTACGAGCAGTACGTC.

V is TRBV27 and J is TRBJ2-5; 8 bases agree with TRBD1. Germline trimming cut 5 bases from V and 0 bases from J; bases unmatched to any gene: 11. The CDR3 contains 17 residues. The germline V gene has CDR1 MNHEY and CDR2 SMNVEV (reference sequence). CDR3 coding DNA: TGTGCCAGCAGTCCCCGAGGGACAGGTCCTTACCAAGAGACCCAGTACTTC. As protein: CASSPRGTGPYQETQYF.

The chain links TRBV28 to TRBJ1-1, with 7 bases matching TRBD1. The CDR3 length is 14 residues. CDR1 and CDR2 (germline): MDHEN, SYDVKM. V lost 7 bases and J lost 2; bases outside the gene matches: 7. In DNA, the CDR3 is TGTGCCAGCATCTCAGGGGGGGAAAACACTGAAGCTTTCTTT. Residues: CASISGGENTEAFF.

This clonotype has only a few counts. CDR3 sequence: CASSYSSPQGPNQPQHF. CDR3 sequence (DNA): TGTGCCAGCAGTTACTCGTCCCCACAGGGCCCTAATCAGCCCCAGCATTTT. The chain uses TRBV6-5 and TRBJ1-5, with D maybe TRBD1 (6 bases). The CDR3 spans 17 residues. CDR1 and CDR2 from the germline V gene are MNHEY and SVGAGI. V lost 0 bases to trimming and J lost 4 bases, with 16 bases between them.

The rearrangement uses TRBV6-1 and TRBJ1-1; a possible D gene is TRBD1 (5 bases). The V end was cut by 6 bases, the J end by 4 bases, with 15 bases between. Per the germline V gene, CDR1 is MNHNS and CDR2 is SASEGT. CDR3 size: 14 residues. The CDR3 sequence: CASSTEVGGTEAFF. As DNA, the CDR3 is TGTGCCAGCAGCACCGAAGTGGGGGGCACTGAAGCTTTCTTT.

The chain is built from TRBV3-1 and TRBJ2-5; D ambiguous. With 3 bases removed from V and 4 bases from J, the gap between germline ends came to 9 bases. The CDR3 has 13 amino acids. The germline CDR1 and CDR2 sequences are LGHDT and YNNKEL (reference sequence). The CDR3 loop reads CASSQSPPETQYF. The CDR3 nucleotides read TGTGCCAGCAGCCAGAGCCCCCCAGAGACCCAGTACTTC.

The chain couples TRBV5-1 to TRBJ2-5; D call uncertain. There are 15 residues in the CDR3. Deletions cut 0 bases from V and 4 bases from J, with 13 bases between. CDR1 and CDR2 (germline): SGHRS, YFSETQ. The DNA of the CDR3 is TGCGCCAGCAGCTTGGCCGGTGGAGTCCGAGAGACCCAGTACTTC. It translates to CASSLAGGVRETQYF. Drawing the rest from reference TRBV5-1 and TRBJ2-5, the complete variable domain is KAGVTQTPRYLIKTRGQQVTLSCSPISGHRSVSWYQQTPGQGLQFLFEYFSETQRNKGNFPGRFSGRQFSNSRSEMNVSTLELGDSALYLCASSLAGGVRETQYFGPGTRLLVL.

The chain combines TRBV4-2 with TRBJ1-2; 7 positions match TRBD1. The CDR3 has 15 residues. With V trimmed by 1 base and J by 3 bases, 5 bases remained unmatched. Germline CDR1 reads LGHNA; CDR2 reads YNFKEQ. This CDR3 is CASSQGQGDYYGYTF. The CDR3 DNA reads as TGTGCCAGCAGCCAAGGACAGGGAGATTACTATGGCTACACCTTC.

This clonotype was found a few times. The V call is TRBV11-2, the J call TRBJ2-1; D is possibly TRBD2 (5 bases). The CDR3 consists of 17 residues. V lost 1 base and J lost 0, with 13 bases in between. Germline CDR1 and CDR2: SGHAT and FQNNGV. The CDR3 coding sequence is TGTGCCAGCAGCTTAGTGTCTAGCCAGAGCTCCTACAATGAGCAGTTCTTC. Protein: CASSLVSSQSSYNEQFF. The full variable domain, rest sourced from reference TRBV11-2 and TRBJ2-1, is EAGVAQSPRYKIIEKRQSVAFWCNPISGHATLYWYQQILGQGPKLLIQFQNNGVVDDSQLPKDRFSAERLKGVDSTLKIQPAKLEDSAVYLCASSLVSSQSSYNEQFFGPGTRLTVL.

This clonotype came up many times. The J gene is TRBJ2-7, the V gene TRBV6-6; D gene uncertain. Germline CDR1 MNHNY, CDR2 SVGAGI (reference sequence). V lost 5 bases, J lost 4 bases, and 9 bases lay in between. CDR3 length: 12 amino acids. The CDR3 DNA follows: TGTGCCAGCAGTACCCCTCTATACGAGCAGTACTTC. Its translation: CASSTPLYEQYF.

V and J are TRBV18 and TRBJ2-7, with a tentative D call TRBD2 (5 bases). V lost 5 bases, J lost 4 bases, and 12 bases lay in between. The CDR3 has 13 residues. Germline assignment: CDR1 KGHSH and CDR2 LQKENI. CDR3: CASSVAEGYEQYV. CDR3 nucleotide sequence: TGTGCCAGCTCAGTAGCTGAGGGTTACGAGCAGTACGTC.

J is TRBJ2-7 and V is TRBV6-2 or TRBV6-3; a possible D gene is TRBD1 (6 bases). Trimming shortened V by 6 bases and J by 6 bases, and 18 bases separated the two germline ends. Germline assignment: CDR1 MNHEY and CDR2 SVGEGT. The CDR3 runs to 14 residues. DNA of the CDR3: TGTGCCAGCAGCCAGGGACATACACCTCCCGAGCAGTACTTC. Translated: CASSQGHTPPEQYF.

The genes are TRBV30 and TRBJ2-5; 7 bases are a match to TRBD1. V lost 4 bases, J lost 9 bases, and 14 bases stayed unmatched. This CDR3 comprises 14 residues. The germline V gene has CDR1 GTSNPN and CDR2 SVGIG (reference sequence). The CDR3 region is CAWKHRDSWVPQYF. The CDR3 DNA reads TGTGCCTGGAAGCACCGGGACAGCTGGGTCCCCCAGTACTTC.

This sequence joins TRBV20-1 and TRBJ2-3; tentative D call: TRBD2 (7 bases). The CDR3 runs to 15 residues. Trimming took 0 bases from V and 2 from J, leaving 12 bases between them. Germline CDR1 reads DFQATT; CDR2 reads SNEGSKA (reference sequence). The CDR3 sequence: CSARDRGAATDTQYF. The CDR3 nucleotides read TGCAGTGCTAGAGATCGGGGGGCGGCCACAGATACGCAGTATTTT.

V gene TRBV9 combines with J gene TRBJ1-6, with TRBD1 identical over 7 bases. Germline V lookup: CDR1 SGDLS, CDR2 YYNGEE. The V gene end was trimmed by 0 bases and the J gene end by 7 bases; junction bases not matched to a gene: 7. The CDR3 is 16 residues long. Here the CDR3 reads CASSVASDRKNSPLHF. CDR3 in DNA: TGTGCCAGCAGCGTAGCTTCGGACAGGAAAAATTCACCCCTCCACTTT.

The CDR3 coding sequence is TGCGCCAGCAGCCAAGGTTCTAGCGGATACGAGCAGTACTTC. It is translated as CASSQGSSGYEQYF. The chain uses TRBV4-3 and TRBJ2-7; 7 bases agree with TRBD2. Germline V gene lookup returns CDR1 LGHNA and CDR2 YSLEER. The CDR3 runs to 14 residues. Trimming cost V 1 base and J 4 bases; bases outside gene matches: 4.

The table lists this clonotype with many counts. The CDR3 nucleotides are TGTGCCAGCAGTCCCCACGGGGCCTCGAACACTGAAGCTTTCTTT. It codes for CASSPHGASNTEAFF. V and J are TRBV12-3 or TRBV12-4 and TRBJ1-1; TRBD1 might be the D (5 bases). Trimming stripped 5 bases from V and 1 base from J, with 14 bases between. The CDR3 has 15 residues.

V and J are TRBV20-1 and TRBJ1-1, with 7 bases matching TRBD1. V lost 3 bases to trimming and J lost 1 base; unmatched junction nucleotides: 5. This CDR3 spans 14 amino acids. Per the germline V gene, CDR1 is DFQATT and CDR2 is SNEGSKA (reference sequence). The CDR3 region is CSAREGGSNTEAFF. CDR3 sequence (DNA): TGCAGTGCTAGGGAAGGGGGCTCGAACACTGAAGCTTTCTTT.

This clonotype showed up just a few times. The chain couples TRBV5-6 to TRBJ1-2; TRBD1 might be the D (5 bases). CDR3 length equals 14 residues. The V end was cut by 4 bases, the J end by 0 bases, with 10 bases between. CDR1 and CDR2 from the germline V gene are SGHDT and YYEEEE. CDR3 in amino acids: CASSPEGPNYGYTF. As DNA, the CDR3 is TGTGCCAGCAGCCCGGAGGGACCTAACTATGGCTACACCTTC.

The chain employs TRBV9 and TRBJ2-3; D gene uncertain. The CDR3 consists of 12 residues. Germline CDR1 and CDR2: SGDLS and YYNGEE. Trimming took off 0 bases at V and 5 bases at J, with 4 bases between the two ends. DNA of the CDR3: TGTGCCAGCAGCGTAGAAAAAGATACGCAGTATTTT. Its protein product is CASSVEKDTQYF.

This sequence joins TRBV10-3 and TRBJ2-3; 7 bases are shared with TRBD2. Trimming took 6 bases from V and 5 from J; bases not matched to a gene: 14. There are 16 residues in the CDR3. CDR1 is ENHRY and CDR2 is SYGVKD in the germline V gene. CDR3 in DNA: TGTGCCATCAGCCCGGAAAGCGGGGCCAGGCAAGATACGCAGTATTTT. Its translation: CAISPESGARQDTQYF.

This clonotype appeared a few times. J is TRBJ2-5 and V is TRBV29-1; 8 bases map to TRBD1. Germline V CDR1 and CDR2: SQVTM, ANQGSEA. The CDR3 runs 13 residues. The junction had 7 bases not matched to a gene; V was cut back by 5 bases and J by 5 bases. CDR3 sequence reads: CSVSGQGIETQYF. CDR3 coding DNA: TGCAGCGTTTCAGGACAGGGTATCGAGACCCAGTACTTC.

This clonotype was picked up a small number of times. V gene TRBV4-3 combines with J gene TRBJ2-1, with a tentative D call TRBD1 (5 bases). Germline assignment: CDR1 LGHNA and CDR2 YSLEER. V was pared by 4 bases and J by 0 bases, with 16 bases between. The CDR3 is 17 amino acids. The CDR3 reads CASSRGRQSSSYNEQFF. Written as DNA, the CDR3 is TGCGCCAGCAGCCGAGGCAGACAGTCGAGCTCCTACAATGAGCAGTTCTTC.

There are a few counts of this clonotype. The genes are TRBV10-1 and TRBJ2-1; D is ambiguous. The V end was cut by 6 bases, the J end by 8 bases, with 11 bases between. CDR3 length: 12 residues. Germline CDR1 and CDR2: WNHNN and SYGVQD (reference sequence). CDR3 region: CASSRTSDEQFF. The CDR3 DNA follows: TGCGCCAGCAGCCGGACCTCGGATGAGCAGTTCTTC.

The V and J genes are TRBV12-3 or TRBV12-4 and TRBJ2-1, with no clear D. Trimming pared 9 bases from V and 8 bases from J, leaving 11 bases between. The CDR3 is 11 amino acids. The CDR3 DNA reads TGTGCCAGTACCTTGTCCGATGAGCAGTTCTTC. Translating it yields CASTLSDEQFF.

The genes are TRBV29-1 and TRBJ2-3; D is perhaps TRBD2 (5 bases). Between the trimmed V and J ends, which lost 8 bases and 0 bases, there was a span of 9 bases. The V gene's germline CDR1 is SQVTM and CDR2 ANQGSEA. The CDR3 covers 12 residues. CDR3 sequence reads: CSFGLSTDTQYF. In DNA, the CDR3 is TGCAGCTTTGGACTGAGCACAGATACGCAGTATTTT.